The rows below give T cell receptor beta chains drawn from one sample of a study of T-cell reconstitution after alpha-beta-depleted transplantation in children. Via MiXCR, TCRdb re-called the PCR reads, giving one row per CDR3 protein. The sample contains around 400,000 distinct CDR3 sequences, over 20% of which appear only once. The specimen comprised PBMCs from the stem cell graft donor, sampled from the stem cell graft. Receptor source: a human donor who donated a stem cell graft to a child with acute myeloid leukemia. CDR3s include the opening cysteine and the closing phenylalanine or tryptophan. The D gene is left open where the match is weak. Expanded clones get a size class; other rows say once, few or many, or leave the size out.

CDR3 DNA,CDR3 protein,V gene,clone size,J gene,D gene
TGTGCCAGCAGCTTAACGGGGATGGATCCAGATACGCAGTATTTT,CASSLTGMDPDTQYF,TRBV7-2,NA,TRBJ2-3,NA
TGTGCCAGCAGCCCCTCTGGCGGGAGAGCCTACAATGAGCAGTTCTTC,CASSPSGGRAYNEQFF,TRBV12-3/TRBV12-4,few,TRBJ2-1,TRBD2
TGTGCCAGCAGCGCCGGGTCGGGGCTCACCGGGGAGCTGTTTTTT,CASSAGSGLTGELFF,TRBV12-3/TRBV12-4,NA,TRBJ2-2,NA
TGTGCCAGCAGGACGACTCTAGCGATTGAGACCCAGTACTTC,CASRTTLAIETQYF,TRBV6-5,many,TRBJ2-5,NA
TGTGCCATCAATGGGGACTCCTTCTCCTACGAGCAGTACTTC,CAINGDSFSYEQYF,TRBV10-3,NA,TRBJ2-7,NA
TGCAGTGCTAGAGATTCTAGGACCGGAATCACCGGGGAGCTGTTTTTT,CSARDSRTGITGELFF,TRBV20-1,NA,TRBJ2-2,NA
TGTGCCAGCAGCCTTAGACACTTCTCTGGAAACACCATATATTTT,CASSLRHFSGNTIYF,TRBV21-1,NA,TRBJ1-3,NA
TGTGCCAGCAGTCCGACAGGGGCTGGGTATGAGCAGTTCTTC,CASSPTGAGYEQFF,TRBV27,many,TRBJ2-1,TRBD1
TGTGCCTGGAGCGCAGCCCTTGAGCAGTTCTTC,CAWSAALEQFF,TRBV30,few,TRBJ2-1,NA
TGTGCCAGCAGTTCTGGACAGGTGGCCTACGAGCAGTACTTC,CASSSGQVAYEQYF,TRBV12-3/TRBV12-4,few,TRBJ2-7,TRBD1
TGTGCCAGCAGCCACGCCTTGGGGAGCAATCAGCCCCAGCATTTT,CASSHALGSNQPQHF,TRBV12-3/TRBV12-4,once,TRBJ1-5,NA